This TCR beta chain was captured in a study of T cells in Graves' hyperthyroidism and ophthalmopathy (dated by TCRdb to the late 2010s). Regarding the study in general: Peripheral blood samples were taken at initial diagnosis, before any treatment was given. The approximately 100 discovery patients were divided at random into training and test sets in a 7:3 ratio. TCR V-J signatures able to tell the groups apart were searched for in a discovery cohort of 95 to 100 patients, of whom about 40 had Graves' ophthalmopathy and 57 had stable Graves' hyperthyroidism. The paper reports TCR Vbeta CDR3 sequencing of approximately 140 peripheral blood samples: under 45 ophthalmopathy, fewer than 80 hyperthyroidism and 17 progressor patients. An independent validation cohort of some 18 hyperthyroidism patients and 15 or so patients who later progressed to ophthalmopathy tested prospective prediction of ophthalmopathy. After sampling, hyperthyroidism patients received methimazole starting at 30 mg daily, and ophthalmopathy patients received high-dose intravenous methylprednisolone. In several Graves' hyperthyroidism patients, the study also compared T-cell repertoires from thyroid tissue with T-cell repertoires from blood. Results the study describes overall, beyond this receptor: No statistical method was used to fix the sample size in advance, and group allocation was not hidden from the investigators. Blood samples also contained most of the expanded thyroid clonotypes (frequency above 0.001), which suggests that blood repertoires may reflect thyroid immune responses. In validation, the model predicted progression to ophthalmopathy with approximately 71% sensitivity and less than 80% specificity, a median of roughly seven months before onset. Ophthalmopathy was separated from stable hyperthyroidism by a 13 V-J signature model, with about 86% sensitivity and approximately 81% specificity obtained in cross-validation and 80%/75% obtained in testing.

The TCR beta CDR3 regions were amplified from RNA transcripts. The first round of RT-PCR for the TCR CDR3 was performed with the HTBI primer set and the Qiagen OneStep RT-PCR kit. The libraries were constructed in a second round of multiplex PCR and then size-selected and purified. Paired-end sequencing of the libraries was performed with 100 bp reads on an Illumina HiSeq2000. From the authors' description of their analysis: Raw data were processed with SOAPnuke, discarding reads with adapters, uncalled bases, mean Phred below 15, or no exact constant-primer or identifier match. High-quality paired reads were merged using COPE v1.2.5, and each unique nucleotide sequence was defined as a clonotype. MiTCR v1.1 was used to align the clonotypes against IMGT TRBV, TRBD and TRBJ reference segments. Only V-J combinations with frequency above 0.0001, covering about 99% of repertoires, were analysed. The TCS score was defined as the ratio of F50 (clonal expansion) to E x V (chaos), calculated using BLOSUM62-based TCRdist between CDR3 peptides within each V-J. Welch's t-statistics and random forest reduced roughly 500 V-J features to 10 to 15, which were used in a naive Bayes classifier (R e1071). TCRdb reprocessed the public reads (quality trimming at Q25 with fastp, clone calling with MiXCR) and kept in-frame beta chains. Here each entry gathers all rows of one CDR3 protein and keeps the most common genes and DNA. TCRdb, rather than the study authors, made the V and J calls. A total of 550,000 to 800,000 distinct CDR3 sequences appear in this sample, about 18% of them only once. The ten largest clones add up to around 15% of the sample.

The CDR3, from cysteine to phenylalanine, totals 14 residues. Of all the DNA, just the CDR3 is kept, 42 bases in frame from base 1. From a lookup of the germline V gene, CDR1 and CDR2 are KGHDR and SFDVKD. Only a few counts were recorded for this clonotype. Its antigen is unknown. Base qualities are not at hand, and no much larger clone is one base apart. Stable Graves' hyperthyroidism was defined as no progression to ophthalmopathy during 18 months of follow-up. The hyperthyroidism patients were between 18 and 65 years old and newly diagnosed, with a disease duration of less than 2 months. The study excluded patients with uncontrolled infections, other autoimmune diseases, pregnancy or lactation. Diagnoses relied on clinical symptoms, serum thyroxine and TRAb, thyroid ultrasound and orbital computed tomography. PBMCs were separated from 10 ml of fresh peripheral blood using Ficoll-Paque density gradient centrifugation. Trizol reagent was used to extract total RNA, and RNA quality was then checked on an Agilent 2100 Bioanalyzer.

Sequencing was carried out using blood. This TCR derives from a man between 50 and 59 years old with Graves' hyperthyroidism. The chain couples TRBV24-1 to TRBJ2-1, and 11 junctional nucleotides match TRBD2. The CDR3 amino acid sequence is: CSSEGTSGDNEQFF. The DNA sequence reads TGTTCCTCTGAGGGGACTAGCGGAGACAATGAGCAGTTCTTC.